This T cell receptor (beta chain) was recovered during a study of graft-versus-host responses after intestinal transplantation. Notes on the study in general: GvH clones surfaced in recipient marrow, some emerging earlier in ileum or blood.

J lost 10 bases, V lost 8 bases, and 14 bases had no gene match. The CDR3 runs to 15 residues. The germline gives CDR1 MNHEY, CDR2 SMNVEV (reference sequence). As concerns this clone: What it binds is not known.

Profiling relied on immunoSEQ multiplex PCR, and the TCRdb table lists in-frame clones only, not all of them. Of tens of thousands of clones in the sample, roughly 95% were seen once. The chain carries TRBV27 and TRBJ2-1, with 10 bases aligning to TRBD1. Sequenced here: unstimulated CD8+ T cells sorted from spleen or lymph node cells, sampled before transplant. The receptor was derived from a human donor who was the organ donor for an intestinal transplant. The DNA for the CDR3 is TGTGCCAGCGGTCAGGACAGGGGGGTTACCAGGGAGCAGTTCTTC. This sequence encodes CASGQDRGVTREQFF.